This TCR beta chain appears in the sequencing data of a study of shared clonotypes between healthy human individuals (dated by TCRdb to 2020 to 2021). Regarding the study in general: The cohort comprised a couple of women and a few men aged 18 to 49 years. For each donor, CD4 naive and CD4 memory were each run on three plates, CD8 naive on two plates, and CD8 memory on one plate. The study deeply sequenced blood TCR repertoires of about 5 healthy adults to estimate repertoire size and the extent of clonotype sharing between individuals. Different laboratories and diverse techniques were used to prepare libraries and sequence TCR repertoires, to increase sequencing depth and limit assay-specific biases. Per donor, leukapheresis produced somewhere between about 0.9 and 9.5 billion PBMCs. General findings and caveats noted by the study authors: Estimated clonotype richness was generally larger for naive than for memory subsets. The genetic and exposure-history diversity represented was limited by the small number of donors. Higher generation probabilities were observed for clonotypes shared by all four sorted-subset donors than for non-shared clonotypes. Pairwise subsampling indicated that sequencing depth was expected to affect the degree of clonotype sharing among donors. Sampling was restricted to blood, and TCR repertoires in tissues likely differ from the TCR repertoires found in blood. About 5% of naive CD4, 3.5% of naive CD8, approximately 2% of memory CD4, and 0.4% of memory CD8 clonotypes were shared across several donors. Even with the large sequencing depth, rarefaction of the sorted-subset datasets indicated that sequencing was incomplete.

Using the deep immunoSEQ assay, multiplex PCR amplified TCR CDR3 regions from genomic DNA. Extracted genomic DNA from each cell subset was spread evenly across all wells of several immunoSEQ 96-well plates, with each plate serving as a replicate. Each replicate PCR for sorted subsets received around 0.2 ug genomic DNA, equal to about 30,000 T cell genomes. Purified libraries were quantified with a Qubit 3.0 fluorometer, sized on a Bioanalyzer 2100, and re-quantified with the KAPA Library Quantification kit. A separate single-read 150-cycle Illumina NextSeq 550 flow cell was used to sequence each immunoSEQ 96-well plate. Turning to the authors' computational methods: Because the immunoSEQ output held only junctional sequences and lacked quality scores, the filtering could not match the filtering applied to full-length reads. Sequences were annotated with PyIR, a Python wrapper for IgBLAST v1.9, using IMGT germline references to assign V/J genes and CDR3. Reads were removed for weak V/J assignments (E-value above 1e-6), missing CDR3, stop codons, out-of-frame junctions, or ambiguous translated residues. V3J clonotypes were defined by identical inferred V gene, J gene, and CDR3 amino acid sequence. To compute the percentage overlap between repertoires, the number of shared unique clonotypes was divided by the size of the smaller repertoire. Three approaches were used to assess repertoire richness: RTK rarefaction, the Chao1 estimator, and Recon v2.1 estimates of unobserved clonotypes. Generation probabilities were computed with OLGA for all TCRbeta clonotypes obtained by the gDNA method from several donors. The immuneACCESS repertoire file appears here via TCRdb, limited to in-frame rearrangements. These files lack a portion of the clones; in checked studies, under half of the deficit traces to unresolved V genes, and the cause of the others is not known. Clone size and the V and J calls come from that table; the DNA yielded D and trimming. Recorded for this sample are 2 million or so clones; about 95% of them occurred a single time. 0.1% to 0.15% of the sample rests with the top ten.

The germline V gene gives CDR1 as SGHAT and CDR2 as FQNNGV. Trimming leaves V shorter by 5 bases and J shorter by 8 bases, with the junction holding 12 bases beyond the gene matches. Reading from cysteine to phenylalanine, the CDR3 counts 16 amino acids. Of all the DNA, just the CDR3 is kept, 48 bases in frame from base 1. Healthy HIV-negative adults with no recently reported acute infections or vaccinations were included as donors. Every donor was a Caucasian adult residing in Nashville, Tennessee, USA. Magnetic negative selection was used to enrich CD4+ T cells, after which naive cells were positively selected on CD45RA and the negative fraction became the memory subset. Blood was collected by leukapheresis, and PBMCs were isolated by Ficoll-Histopaque density gradient centrifugation and then cryopreserved in liquid nitrogen vapor phase. Analytical flow cytometry was used to check the purity and quantity of every magnetically sorted T cell population. Each sorted fraction had its genomic DNA isolated and then quantified by UV absorbance on a Nanodrop 2000c.

This clone was detected only once. No cognate antigen has been identified for it. Base qualities are not recorded, but no much larger clone differs from it by a single base. The receptor was isolated from a man aged 18 to 30 in good health. This receptor chain uses TRBV11-2 and TRBJ1-4, and TRBD1 matches 9 of the central bases. What was sequenced was naive CD4+ T cells sorted from blood. This sample's cell subset or site label indicates: CD45RA+ positively selected. The DNA reads as follows: TGTGCCAGCAGCACTCGGACAGGGGATAAAGGGGAAAAACTGTTTTTT. This encodes CASSTRTGDKGEKLFF.